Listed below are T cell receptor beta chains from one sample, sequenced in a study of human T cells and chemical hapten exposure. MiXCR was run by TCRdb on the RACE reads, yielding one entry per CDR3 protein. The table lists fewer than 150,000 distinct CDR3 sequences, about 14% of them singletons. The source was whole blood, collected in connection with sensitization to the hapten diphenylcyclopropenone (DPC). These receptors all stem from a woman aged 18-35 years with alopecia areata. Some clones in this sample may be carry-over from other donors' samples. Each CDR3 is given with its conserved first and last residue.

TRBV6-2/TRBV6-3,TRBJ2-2,CASSFFAGELFF
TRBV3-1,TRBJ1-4,CASSQKSGTPTISTNEKLFF
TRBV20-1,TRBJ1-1,CSPRGDMNTEAFF
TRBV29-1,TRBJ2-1,CSVEGLARSSYNEQFF
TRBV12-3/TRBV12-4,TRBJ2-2,CASSLSSWNTGELFF
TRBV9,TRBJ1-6,CASSGGQGRSPLHF
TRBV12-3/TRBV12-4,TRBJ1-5,CASSLWATGSNQPQHF
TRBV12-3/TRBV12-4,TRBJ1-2,CASSLGRTGTAYGYTF
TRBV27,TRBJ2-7,CASSYTTGREQYF
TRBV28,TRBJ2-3,CASSGLAGSTDTQYF
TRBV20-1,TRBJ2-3,CSAPKRLAGARETQYF
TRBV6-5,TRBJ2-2,CASSRVTGELFF
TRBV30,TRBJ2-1,CAWSVLGGSYNEQFF
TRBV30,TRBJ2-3,CAWKALSGGTDTQYF
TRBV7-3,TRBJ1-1,CASSPDRAKGTEAFF
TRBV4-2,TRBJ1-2,CASSHRPGGAYGYTF
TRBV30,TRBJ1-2,CAWSPGTAVYGYTF
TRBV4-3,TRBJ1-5,CASSQMGGSNQPQHF
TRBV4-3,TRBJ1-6,CASRQGSYNSPLHF
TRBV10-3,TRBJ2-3,CAIKGLAGASDTQYF
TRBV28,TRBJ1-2,CASSFPRQTYGYTF
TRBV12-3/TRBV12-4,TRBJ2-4,CASSLNKNIQYF
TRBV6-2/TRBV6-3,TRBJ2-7,CASSYRAVGEQYF
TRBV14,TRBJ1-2,CASSQATVGYGYTF
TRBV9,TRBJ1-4,CASSVDHGTNEKLFF
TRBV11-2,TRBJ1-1,CASSPGIRAFF
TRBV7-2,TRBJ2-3,CASSLEPGQGADTQYF
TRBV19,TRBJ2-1,CASSPGGPWNEQFF
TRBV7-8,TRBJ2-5,CASSTSGGSQETQYF